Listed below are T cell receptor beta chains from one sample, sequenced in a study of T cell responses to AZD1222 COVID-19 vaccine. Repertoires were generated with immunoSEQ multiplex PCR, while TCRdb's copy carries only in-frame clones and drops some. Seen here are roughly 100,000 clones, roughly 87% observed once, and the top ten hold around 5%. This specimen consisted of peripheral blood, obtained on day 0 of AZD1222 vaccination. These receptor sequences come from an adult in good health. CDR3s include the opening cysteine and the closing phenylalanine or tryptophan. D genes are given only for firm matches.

CDR3 protein: CSVGRSALVETQYF; CDR3 DNA: TGCAGCGTGGGGAGGTCGGCATTAGTGGAGACCCAGTACTTC; J gene: TRBJ2-5; V gene: TRBV29-1; D gene: NA
CDR3 protein: CASSYNPSGGTGELFF; CDR3 DNA: TGTGCCAGCAGTTACAACCCTAGCGGGGGCACCGGGGAGCTGTTTTTT; J gene: TRBJ2-2; V gene: TRBV6-5; D gene: TRBD2
CDR3 protein: CASSPRGGRHGSYEQYF; CDR3 DNA: TGTGCCAGCAGCCCACGTGGAGGGAGACATGGGTCCTACGAGCAGTACTTC; J gene: TRBJ2-7; V gene: TRBV7-9; D gene: NA
CDR3 protein: CASSYATVTNQPQHF; CDR3 DNA: TGTGCCAGCAGTTACGCGACGGTAACTAATCAGCCCCAGCATTTT; J gene: TRBJ1-5; V gene: TRBV6-2/TRBV6-3; D gene: NA
CDR3 protein: CASSLDSNQPQHF; CDR3 DNA: TGTGCCAGCAGCCTTGATAGCAATCAGCCCCAGCATTTT; J gene: TRBJ1-5; V gene: TRBV12-3/TRBV12-4; D gene: NA
CDR3 protein: CASSQGLKGAVKNIQYF; CDR3 DNA: TGTGCCAGCAGCCAAGGGTTGAAAGGGGCGGTAAAAAACATTCAGTACTTC; J gene: TRBJ2-4; V gene: TRBV3-1/TRBV3-2; D gene: NA
CDR3 protein: CASSQEGRGNEQFF; CDR3 DNA: TGCGCCAGCAGCCAAGAAGGAAGGGGCAATGAGCAGTTCTTC; J gene: TRBJ2-1; V gene: TRBV4-3; D gene: NA
CDR3 protein: CASSVGSESEAFF; CDR3 DNA: TGTGCCAGCAGCGTGGGGTCGGAGAGTGAAGCTTTCTTT; J gene: TRBJ1-1; V gene: TRBV9; D gene: NA
CDR3 protein: CASSRLRGDVVYEQYF; CDR3 DNA: TGCGCCAGCAGCCGCTTAAGGGGGGACGTAGTCTACGAGCAGTACTTC; J gene: TRBJ2-7; V gene: TRBV4-3; D gene: NA
CDR3 protein: CARGTGSSYNEQFF; CDR3 DNA: TGTGCCAGAGGGACAGGGAGCTCCTACAATGAGCAGTTCTTC; J gene: TRBJ2-1; V gene: TRBV2; D gene: TRBD1
CDR3 protein: CASSADPGQENTEAFF; CDR3 DNA: TGTGCCAGCAGCGCCGATCCGGGACAGGAGAACACTGAAGCTTTCTTT; J gene: TRBJ1-1; V gene: TRBV9; D gene: TRBD1